This T cell receptor (beta chain) is from a study of cytomegalovirus exposure and HLA in healthy donors. PCR involved 60 Vbeta and 13 Jbeta primers. The repertoire was sequenced with immunoSEQ multiplex PCR; TCRdb's copy has only in-frame clones and lacks some. Across around 44,000 clones, the top ten clones capture roughly 5.5% of the sample. CDR1 SQVTM and CDR2 ANQGSEA come from the germline V gene. Trimming left V 5 bases short and J 5 bases short, with 16 bases between. This CDR3 region has 14 residues. This sequence joins TRBV29-1 and TRBJ2-1; weak D call: TRBD2 (5 bases). The sequenced sample was PBMCs. The source of this sequence is a male donor in good health and CMV-seropositive. CDR3 amino acids: CSVRGIGSNNEQFF. The CDR3 DNA reads TGCAGCGTTCGGGGAATTGGGAGCAACAATGAGCAGTTCTTC.